The 15 T cell receptor beta chains listed next were all sequenced from one sample in a study of T cell repertoires in cytomegalovirus infection. Their recognized antigens are unknown. MiXCR was run by TCRdb on the reads, yielding one entry per CDR3 protein. Among roughly 180,000 distinct CDR3 sequences listed, less than 25% were seen once. The sequencing here drew on CD8+ T cells from cultured PBMCs, taken from culture after CMV antigen stimulation. Receptors were obtained from a human donor in good health (CMV status not recorded). Some clones in this sample may be carry-over from other donors' samples.

V is TRBV12-3 or TRBV12-4 and J is TRBJ2-7; D tentatively fits TRBD1 or TRBD2 (5 bases each). V dropped 5 bases and J dropped 3 bases, with 26 bases sitting between them. The length of the CDR3 is 18 residues. The CDR3 here is CASSALEGLQQDCYEQYF. CDR3 in DNA: TGTGCCAGCAGTGCCCTTGAGGGCCTCCAACAGGATTGCTACGAGCAGTACTTC.

V is TRBV27 and J is TRBJ1-4; D is perhaps TRBD1 (5 bases). Germline CDR1 MNHEY, CDR2 SMNVEV (reference sequence). V dropped 5 bases and J dropped 0 bases, with 13 bases sitting between them. The CDR3 loop spans 16 amino acids. CDR3 sequence (DNA): TGTGCCAGCAGTCTCGGGACGGATGCAACTAATGAAAAACTGTTTTTT. This gives the protein CASSLGTDATNEKLFF.

This clonotype was seen a handful of times. The chain links TRBV12-3 or TRBV12-4 to TRBJ2-7; maybe TRBD1 (5 bases). V lost 3 bases and J lost 3, with 12 bases in between. The length of the CDR3 is 14 residues. This CDR3 is CASSFQGDSYEQYF. In nucleotides, the CDR3 is TGTGCCAGCAGTTTCCAGGGTGATAGCTACGAGCAGTACTTC.

Here the CDR3 DNA reads TGTGCCAGCAACTTACAGGGTTTTGGGAACACTGAAGCTTTCTTT. As protein: CASNLQGFGNTEAFF. The chain is built from TRBV6-5 and TRBJ1-1, with D possibly being TRBD1 (6 bases). The germline V gene encodes CDR1 MNHEY and CDR2 SVGAGI. This CDR3 has 15 amino acids. Between the trimmed V and J ends, which lost 7 bases and 1 base, there was a span of 16 bases.

The V and J genes are TRBV7-8 and TRBJ2-6, with 8 bases fitting TRBD1. CDR1 is SGHVS and CDR2 is FQNEAQ in the germline V gene. This CDR3 is 17 amino acids long. V lost 5 bases to trimming and J lost 0 bases; unmatched junction nucleotides: 6. CDR3 loop: CASSPGTGPSGANVLTF. The CDR3 coding sequence is TGTGCCAGCAGCCCCGGGACAGGCCCCTCTGGGGCCAACGTCCTGACTTTC.

In its sample, this clonotype was seen a few times. This chain joins TRBV4-3 and TRBJ1-1; tentative D call: TRBD1 (5 bases). The germline V gene has CDR1 LGHNA and CDR2 YSLEER. The CDR3 contains 17 residues. V was clipped by 1 base and J by 3 bases, with 18 bases between them. The CDR3 DNA reads as TGCGCCAGCAGCCAAGGAGCAACCGGGACGTACGACACTGAAGCTTTCTTT. The encoded protein is CASSQGATGTYDTEAFF.

The rearrangement links TRBV9 to TRBJ1-2, with a weak D call TRBD1 (5 bases). CDR1 and CDR2 (germline): SGDLS, YYNGEE. V lost 3 bases, J lost 8 bases, and 8 bases lay in between. This CDR3 has 11 residues. For the CDR3, the DNA is TGTGCCAGCAGCGCCGAGGGGGGCTACACCTTC. Encoded protein: CASSAEGGYTF.

This clonotype came up a few times. The chain carries TRBV12-3 or TRBV12-4 and TRBJ2-7; 7 bases map to TRBD2. V lost 6 bases and J lost 1; bases outside the gene matches: 9. The CDR3 length is 15 residues. The DNA for the CDR3 is TGTGCCAGCAGCACCCCAAGGGAGGGTTCCTACGAGCAGTACTTC. Its protein is CASSTPREGSYEQYF.

A few counts support this clonotype. This rearrangement joins TRBV4-2 to TRBJ2-1, with 12 bases aligning to TRBD2. The CDR3 sequence is 17 residues long. With V trimmed by 0 bases and J by 6 bases, 6 bases remained unmatched. Germline assignment: CDR1 LGHNA and CDR2 YNFKEQ. CDR3 DNA: TGTGCCAGCAGCCAAGATCCCTCGGGACTAGCGGGCAATGAGCAGTTCTTC. Amino acid sequence: CASSQDPSGLAGNEQFF.

The CDR3 DNA sequence: TGTGCCAGCAGTTTAATGGGGTTCATGGCAGATCAGCCCCAGCATTTT. Translation gives CASSLMGFMADQPQHF. V is TRBV12-3 or TRBV12-4 and J is TRBJ1-5; D is unclear. The CDR3 is 16 amino acids. The germline V and J ends were trimmed by 2 bases and 5 bases, with 16 bases remaining between them.

The chain has TRBV7-9 and TRBJ1-5; 10 nucleotides agree with TRBD1. Looked up from germline, CDR1 is SEHNR and CDR2 is FQNEAQ (reference sequence). The CDR3 covers 14 residues. The V gene end was trimmed by 5 bases and the J gene end by 4 bases; junction bases not matched to a gene: 2. The CDR3 nucleotides read TGTGCCAGCAGCGAGGGACAGGGGAATCAGCCCCAGCATTTT. As protein: CASSEGQGNQPQHF. Using reference TRBV7-9 and TRBJ1-5 for the parts outside the CDR3, the full variable domain is DTGVSQNPRHKITKRGQNVTFRCDPISEHNRLYWYRQTLGQGPEFLTYFQNEAQLEKSRLLSDRFSAERPKGSFSTLEIQRTEQGDSAMYLCASSEGQGNQPQHFGDGTRLSIL.

The chain has TRBV7-9 and TRBJ1-6; D is uncertain. Trimming stripped 6 bases from V and 9 bases from J, with 12 bases between. The CDR3 consists of 13 residues. Germline V gene data show CDR1 as SEHNR and CDR2 as FQNEAQ (reference sequence). The CDR3 region has the DNA TGTGCCAGCAGAGAAAGTGGCCGTTCACCCCTCCACTTT. This translates into CASRESGRSPLHF.

The table lists this clonotype with a few counts. The chain links TRBV6-2 or TRBV6-3 to TRBJ1-2; no firm D call. The CDR3 totals 15 residues. Trimming removed 5 bases from V and 8 bases from J, with 21 bases in between. Germline V gives CDR1 MNHEY, CDR2 SVGEGT. As DNA, the CDR3 is TGTGCCAGCAGTAGGTCAGGCCCATCGGCGCGGGGCTACACCTTC. Translated: CASSRSGPSARGYTF.

This chain uses TRBV12-3 or TRBV12-4 with TRBJ2-7, with TRBD2 matching over 8 bases. The V and J ends lost 5 bases and 3 bases, in that order; junction bases with no gene match: 9. The CDR3 is 15 amino acids. Written as DNA, the CDR3 is TGTGCCAGCAGTCCTGTTAGCGGGGACTTCTACGAGCAGTACTTC. This gives the protein CASSPVSGDFYEQYF.

This clonotype turned up a few times. The chain employs TRBV4-3 and TRBJ2-1, with TRBD2 matching 11 bases. The ends lost 3 bases at V and 3 bases at J; junction bases unmatched: 7. The CDR3 extends over 17 amino acids. Per the germline V gene, CDR1 is LGHNA and CDR2 is YSLEER. The CDR3 reads CASSHIASGGIYNEQFF. The CDR3 DNA follows: TGCGCCAGCAGCCATATCGCTAGCGGGGGGATCTACAATGAGCAGTTCTTC.